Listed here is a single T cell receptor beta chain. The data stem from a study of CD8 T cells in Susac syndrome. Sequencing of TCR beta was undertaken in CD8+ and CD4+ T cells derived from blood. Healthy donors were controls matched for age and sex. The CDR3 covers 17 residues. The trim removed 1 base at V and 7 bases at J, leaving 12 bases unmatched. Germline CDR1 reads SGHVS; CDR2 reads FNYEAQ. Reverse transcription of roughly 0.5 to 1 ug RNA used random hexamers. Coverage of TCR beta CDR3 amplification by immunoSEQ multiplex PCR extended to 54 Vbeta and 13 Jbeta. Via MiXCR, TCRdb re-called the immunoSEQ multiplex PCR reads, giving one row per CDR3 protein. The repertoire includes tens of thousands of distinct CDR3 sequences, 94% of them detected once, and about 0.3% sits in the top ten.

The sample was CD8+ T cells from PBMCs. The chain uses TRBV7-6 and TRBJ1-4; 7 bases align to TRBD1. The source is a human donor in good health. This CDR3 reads CASSLGGGTESGEKLFF. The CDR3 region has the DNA TGTGCCAGCAGCTTAGGGGGGGGGACAGAGTCTGGTGAAAAACTGTTTTTT.